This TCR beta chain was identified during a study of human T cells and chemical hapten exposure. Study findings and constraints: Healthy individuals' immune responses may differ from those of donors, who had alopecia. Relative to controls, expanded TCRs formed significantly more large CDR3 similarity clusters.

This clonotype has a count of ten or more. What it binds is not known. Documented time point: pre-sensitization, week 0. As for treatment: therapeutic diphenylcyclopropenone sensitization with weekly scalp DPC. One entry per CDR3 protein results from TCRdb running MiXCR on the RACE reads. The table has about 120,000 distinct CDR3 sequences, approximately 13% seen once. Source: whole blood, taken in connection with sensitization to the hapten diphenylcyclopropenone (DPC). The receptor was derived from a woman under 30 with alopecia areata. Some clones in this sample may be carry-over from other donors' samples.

The CDR3 nucleotides are TGTGCCAGCTCACCACCCGGAAACACCATATATTTT. This encodes CASSPPGNTIYF. V usage is TRBV18 and J usage is TRBJ1-3, with D uncertain. The CDR3 is 12 residues long. Trimming stripped 0 bases from V and 4 bases from J, with 1 base between. Germline CDR1 and CDR2: KGHSH and LQKENI.